This T cell receptor beta chain was sequenced during a study of T cell clusters in autoimmune cytopenias. The CDR3 loop spans 16 amino acids. In germline, CDR1 is LNHNV, CDR2 YYDKDF (reference sequence). Comment on this clonotype: What it recognizes is unknown.

Study outcomes and limitations: Comparing secondary cytopenia with chronic lymphocytic leukemia showed no cluster-lack signature, apparently masked by lymphoma repertoire.

Each sample's input was 200 to 300 ng genomic DNA, 40,000 or so genome equivalents. One tube held mixed TRB-A and TRB-B primer pools for touch-down PCR. TCRdb re-analyzed the multiplex PCR reads; it lists each CDR3 protein once, without DNA. The sample table sets out under 8,500 distinct CDR3 sequences. These data also formed part of another study, on T cell repertoires in aging, cancer and after chemotherapy.

This clonotype was obtained from a human donor in good health. The genes are TRBV15 and TRBJ2-5; TCRdb picks TRBD2, but there is no DNA to check that call. The sequencing sample was made of peripheral blood. This CDR3 reads CATSRALAGGSETQYF.